The TCR beta chain under discussion was sequenced for a study of T cell clonality in common variable immunodeficiency. Germline V lookup: CDR1 WNHNN, CDR2 SYGVQD (reference sequence). With V trimmed by 2 bases and J by 4 bases, 4 bases remained unmatched. This CDR3 is built from 16 residues. Overall study findings and caveats: Shared TCRbeta clones were fewer between CVID subjects than controls. TCRbeta clonality was increased in CVID versus healthy controls.

Donors gave about 5 to 8 ml heparinized peripheral whole blood. Many counts were recorded for this clone. Its target is unknown. The read gets to within 3 residues of the CDR3 end, and the germline J gene fills in the rest. Sequencing input was equivalent genomic DNA from CVID and controls. The assay was immunoSEQ multiplex PCR, and TCRdb's table has in-frame clones only and misses some. The repertoire shows 40,000 to 55,000 clones, none seen only once; the top ten take less than 11%. This clonotype was obtained from a person between 18 and 69 years old in good health. The chain combines TRBV10-1 with TRBJ2-3, with TRBD2 matching over 12 bases. Sequenced material: peripheral blood mononuclear cells. This CDR3 is CASSETSGRQSDTQYF. The part of the CDR3 DNA that was read is TGCGCCAGCAGTGAGACTAGCGGGAGGCAGTCAGATACG.